Described below is a single T cell receptor (beta chain) sequence and its context. The V and J ends lost 1 base and 6 bases respectively, with 16 bases between them. The CDR3 is 15 residues long. Germline V gives CDR1 SGHTS, CDR2 YDEGEE. Clones were sequenced by immunoSEQ multiplex PCR, and TCRdb holds only the in-frame ones, with some missing. The repertoire consists of 400,000 to 500,000 clones, with 70% to 90% occurring once and the leading ten covering roughly 1.4%. The source of the sample is a study of blood T cell repertoires in COVID-19. Sequenced: peripheral blood. The receptor's source is a woman under 40 with active or convalescent COVID-19. This chain joins TRBV5-8 and TRBJ1-1; no clear D gene. Written as DNA, the CDR3 is TGTGCCAGCAGCTTGCAAGGAGCGAACGTGCCTGAAGCTTTCTTT. This gives the protein CASSLQGANVPEAFF. The variable domain in full, with the rest retrieved from reference TRBV5-8 and TRBJ1-1, is EAGVTQSPTHLIKTRGQQATLRCSPISGHTSVYWYQQALGLGLQFLLWYDEGEERNRGNFPPRFSGRQFPNYSSELNVNALELEDSALYLCASSLQGANVPEAFFGQGTRLTVV.